The 4 T cell receptor beta chains reported below all come from one sample, sequenced in a study of T cells in localized non-small cell lung cancer. This table comes from immunoSEQ multiplex PCR, and its TCRdb copy is limited to in-frame clones, with some not included. In the table there are around 15,000 clones, around 89% of which are singletons. The source was peripheral blood, collected before any cancer treatment. The receptor source for this set is a female donor over 55 with stage III squamous cell lung carcinoma.

V gene TRBV19 combines with J gene TRBJ1-5; 9 bases line up with TRBD1. The CDR3 sequence is 15 residues long. V shed 6 bases and J 7 bases; nucleotides not matched to a gene: 10. CDR1 and CDR2 (germline): LNHDA, SQIVND (reference sequence). Here the CDR3 reads CASSPDRGIGQPQHF. The DNA for the CDR3 is TGTGCCAGTAGCCCCGACAGGGGGATCGGGCAGCCCCAGCATTTT.

This chain uses TRBV7-6 with TRBJ2-7, with TRBD2 matching over 8 bases. The junction had 3 bases not matched to a gene; V was cut back by 5 bases and J by 6 bases. This CDR3 has 12 amino acids. Germline V lookup: CDR1 SGHVS, CDR2 FNYEAQ. DNA of the CDR3: TGTGCCAGCAGCCACGGGACTAGCGAGCAGTACTTC. Translated, it gives CASSHGTSEQYF.

The DNA for the CDR3 is TGCGCCAGCAGCCAGGGACAGAACACTGAAGCTTTCTTT. Encoded protein: CASSQGQNTEAFF. The chain has TRBV4-1 and TRBJ1-1; the D gene is possibly TRBD1 (6 bases). Germline-derived CDR1 and CDR2 are MGHRA and YSYEKL. This CDR3 region has 13 residues. V lost 3 bases to trimming and J lost 1 base, with 6 bases between them.

The V call is TRBV5-1, the J call TRBJ1-1; D might be TRBD1 (5 bases). The CDR3 contains 11 residues. V lost 4 bases and J lost 8, with 9 bases in between. From germline, CDR1 is SGHRS and CDR2 YFSETQ. The CDR3, as DNA: TGCGCCAGCAGCAATCGACAGGAAGCTTTCTTT. Protein product: CASSNRQEAFF.